These 30 T cell receptor beta chains were all obtained from the same sample, sequenced in a study of vaccination effects on CD4 cells after COVID-19. Peptide-pool stimulation followed by sequencing identified expanded antigen-specific CD4+ clonotypes in the ViraFEST assay. Once cultured for roughly ten days, the cells underwent separation to obtain CD4+ T cells. People in the vaccine group had not been infected with SARS-CoV-2 before, and their nucleocapsid antibodies were negative. Profiled with immunoSEQ multiplex PCR; TCRdb holds only in-frame clones, not every one. The sample has 25,000 to 35,000 clones, about 81% seen once. The antigens for these receptors are not known. Sequencing used CD4+ T cells from PBMCs cultured with SARS-CoV-2 spike peptides, obtained before COVID-19 vaccination. The receptors come from a human donor who received a COVID-19 vaccine.

The chain joins TRBV2 to TRBJ1-1, with a weak D call TRBD1 (6 bases). This CDR3 contains 15 residues. Trimming shortened V by 6 bases and J by 1 base, and 15 bases separated the two germline ends. CDR1 is SNHLY, CDR2 FYNNEI, per germline. The CDR3 DNA sequence: TGTGCCAGCAGAGGTCGTGGGGGGGCGAACACTGAAGCTTTCTTT. It specifies CASRGRGGANTEAFF.

This sequence joins TRBV7-2 and TRBJ2-2; no reliable D call. The CDR3 length is 14 residues. CDR1 and CDR2 (germline): SGHTA, FQGNSA. Between the trimmed V and J ends, which lost 1 base and 2 bases, there was a span of 5 bases. Here the CDR3 DNA reads TGTGCCAGCAGCTTAGGGGCCAACACCGGGGAGCTGTTTTTT. Protein sequence: CASSLGANTGELFF.

This sequence joins TRBV18 and TRBJ2-1, with 12 positions matching TRBD1. Per germline, CDR1 KGHSH and CDR2 LQKENI. The CDR3 is 15 amino acids. Trimming at V came to 6 bases and at J to 7 bases, leaving 7 bases not matched to a gene. CDR3 sequence reads: CASSQPGQGANEQFF. CDR3 coding DNA: TGTGCCAGCTCTCAGCCGGGACAGGGGGCGAATGAGCAGTTCTTC. Together with reference TRBV18 and TRBJ2-1, the CDR3 gives the full variable domain: NAGVMQNPRHLVRRRGQEARLRCSPMKGHSHVYWYRQLPEEGLKFMVYLQKENIIDESGMPKERFSAEFPKEGPSILRIQQVVRGDSAAYFCASSQPGQGANEQFFGPGTRLTVL.

The V call is TRBV15, the J call TRBJ2-7; TRBD1 is a possible D gene (6 bases). The CDR3 consists of 17 residues. Trimming removed 3 bases at V and 5 bases at J, with 23 bases between. In germline, CDR1 is LNHNV, CDR2 YYDKDF (reference sequence). As DNA, the CDR3 is TGTGCCACCAGCAGCAGAACAGGGTCTGGCAGCTTAGACGAGCAGTACTTC. Its protein is CATSSRTGSGSLDEQYF.

This clone appeared a single time. J is TRBJ2-5 and V is TRBV12-3 or TRBV12-4, with D perhaps assigned TRBD1 or TRBD2 (5 bases each). V lost 3 bases and J lost 5, with 10 bases in between. The CDR3 length is 13 residues. CDR3 in DNA: TGTGCCAGCAGTTTCAGAGAGGGGGAGACCCAGTACTTC. This encodes CASSFREGETQYF.

This clone is a singleton in its sample. The V and J genes are TRBV13 and TRBJ2-7; 13 bases line up with TRBD2. Germline-derived CDR1 and CDR2 are PRHDT and FYEKMQ (reference sequence). V trimming: 2 bases; J trimming: 5 bases; junction bases outside the gene matches: 12. The length of the CDR3 is 18 residues. The CDR3 here is CASSLSVWGTSGTHEQYF. DNA for the CDR3: TGTGCCAGCAGCTTATCGGTGTGGGGGACTAGCGGGACCCACGAGCAGTACTTC.

The V and J genes are TRBV4-1 and TRBJ1-2; TRBD1 matches 9 bases. Germline assignment: CDR1 MGHRA and CDR2 YSYEKL. After removal of 0 bases from V and 6 bases from J, the junction contained 11 bases not matched to a gene. This CDR3 is 17 amino acids long. As DNA, the CDR3 is TGCGCCAGCAGCCAAGATCGAAGGACAGGGGCTCGGGATGGCTACACCTTC. This gives the protein CASSQDRRTGARDGYTF.

The chain is built from TRBV7-8 and TRBJ1-5; the match to TRBD1 covers 7 bases. J lost 8 bases, V lost 1 base, and 11 bases had no gene match. The CDR3 extends over 16 amino acids. Germline V gene lookup returns CDR1 SGHVS and CDR2 FQNEAQ. The CDR3 region is CASSLETRQGRKPQHF. DNA for the CDR3: TGTGCCAGCAGCTTAGAGACCCGACAGGGAAGGAAGCCCCAGCATTTT.

This clone was observed a single time. This rearrangement joins TRBV7-2 to TRBJ1-1, with D tentatively TRBD1 (5 bases). V lost 3 bases to trimming and J lost 5 bases, with 10 bases between them. Germline values: CDR1 SGHTA, CDR2 FQGNSA. The CDR3 is 13 residues long. This CDR3 reads CASSFQGTTEAFF. CDR3 coding DNA: TGTGCCAGCAGCTTTCAGGGTACGACTGAAGCTTTCTTT.

CDR3 in amino acids: CASSPGPYQETQYF. CDR3 nucleotide sequence: TGTGCCAGCAGCCCGGGACCGTACCAAGAGACCCAGTACTTC. This chain connects TRBV11-3 to TRBJ2-5; D tentatively fits TRBD1 or TRBD2 (5 bases each). The CDR3 consists of 14 residues. Trimming shortened V by 5 bases and J by 0 bases, and 10 bases separated the two germline ends. The germline V gene has CDR1 SGHNT and CDR2 YENEEA.

The rearrangement uses TRBV28 and TRBJ1-1, with D possibly TRBD1 on 5 matching bases. This CDR3 region has 13 residues. CDR1 is MDHEN and CDR2 is SYDVKM in the germline V gene. Trimming left V 4 bases short and J 3 bases short, with 9 bases between. The CDR3 DNA follows: TGTGCCAGCAGTTCATGGACATACACTGAAGCTTTCTTT. This codes for CASSSWTYTEAFF.

The chain links TRBV7-3 to TRBJ1-6; TRBD1 agrees at 8 bases. CDR3 length: 15 amino acids. The J segment lost 7 bases and the V segment lost 5 bases, leaving 7 bases of the junction unmatched. CDR1 is SGHTA, CDR2 FQGTGA, per germline. Written as DNA, the CDR3 is TGTGCCAGCAGCGTGGACAGGGCGAGAAATTCACCCCTCCACTTT. Protein product: CASSVDRARNSPLHF. The full variable domain, completed using reference TRBV7-3 and TRBJ1-6, is GAGVSQTPSNKVTEKGKYVELRCDPISGHTALYWYRQSLGQGPEFLIYFQGTGAADDSGLPNDRFFAVRPEGSVSTLKIQRTERGDSAVYLCASSVDRARNSPLHFGNGTRLTVT.

The rearrangement joins TRBV21-1 to TRBJ2-2. TRBV21-1 is labeled a pseudogene. The CDR3 consists of 16 residues. CDR3 in DNA: TGTGCCAGCAGCACTGGTTCGCTTGGGGGCACCGGGGAGCTGTTTTTT. This translates into CASSTGSLGGTGELFF.

This clone was seen only a few times. The chain recombines TRBV7-2 with TRBJ2-2; D ambiguous. Germline V gives CDR1 SGHTA, CDR2 FQGNSA. CDR3 length: 16 residues. Trimming removed 5 bases at V and 1 base at J, with 14 bases between. The CDR3 nucleotides are TGTGCCAGCAGCCCTGGACGTACGTTGAACACCGGGGAGCTGTTTTTT. The encoded protein is CASSPGRTLNTGELFF.

Only one count was recorded for this clone. One end of the junction does not line up with germline, which may come from a read error. The CDR3 sequence: CASSLDGQYTEAFF. DNA of the CDR3: TGTGCCAGCAGCCTAGACGGACAGTACACTGAAGCTTTCTTT. V and J are TRBV11-2 and TRBJ1-1; maybe TRBD1 (6 bases). The CDR3 loop spans 14 amino acids. Germline V CDR1 and CDR2: SGHAT, FQNNGV.

The gene calls are TRBV30 and TRBJ1-1; unclear D gene. The CDR3 contains 13 residues. Germline lookup yields CDR1 GTSNPN and CDR2 SVGIG (reference sequence). With 4 bases removed from V and 2 bases from J, the gap between germline ends came to 11 bases. The CDR3 region is CAWTASLNTEAFF. The CDR3 DNA sequence: TGTGCCTGGACGGCCTCGCTAAACACTGAAGCTTTCTTT.

This clone was observed a few times. V usage is TRBV6-5 and J usage is TRBJ1-1; 8 positions match TRBD1. This CDR3 is 13 amino acids long. V shed 6 bases, J shed 3 bases, and the junction held 3 bases outside the gene matches. The V gene's germline CDR1 is MNHEY and CDR2 SVGAGI. The CDR3 nucleotides are TGTGCCAGCAGAGAGACAGGGGACACTGAAGCTTTCTTT. As protein: CASRETGDTEAFF.

The chain has TRBV19 and TRBJ2-1; D might be TRBD2 (5 bases). This CDR3 comprises 13 residues. The germline V gene encodes CDR1 LNHDA and CDR2 SQIVND (reference sequence). The germline V and J ends were trimmed by 3 bases and 9 bases, with 12 bases remaining between them. The chain's CDR3 is CASSMTTAGEQFF. DNA of the CDR3: TGTGCCAGTAGTATGACTACTGCTGGTGAGCAGTTCTTC.

This chain uses TRBV5-4 with TRBJ2-5; tentative D call: TRBD2 (6 bases). The CDR3 totals 14 residues. Germline lookup yields CDR1 SGHNT and CDR2 YYREEE (reference sequence). Trimming stripped 4 bases from V and 0 bases from J, with 10 bases between. The DNA of the CDR3 is TGTGCCAGCAGCCCCGGAGGGTACCAAGAGACCCAGTACTTC. It yields the protein CASSPGGYQETQYF.

This rearrangement joins TRBV28 to TRBJ2-2, with D perhaps matching TRBD1 or TRBD2 (5 bases each). Trimming removed 2 bases at V and 7 bases at J, with 8 bases between. CDR3 size: 13 residues. The germline gives CDR1 MDHEN, CDR2 SYDVKM. In DNA form, the CDR3 reads TGTGCCAGCAGTTTAAGGGACGGCGGGGAGCTGTTTTTT. Protein sequence: CASSLRDGGELFF.

The rearrangement links TRBV6-5 to TRBJ1-1; TRBD1 is a possible D gene (5 bases). Trimming cost V 8 bases and J 0 bases, with 13 bases left between them. Germline loops: CDR1 MNHEY, CDR2 SVGAGI. The CDR3 loop spans 14 amino acids. The CDR3: CASRGGAMNTEAFF. CDR3 bases: TGTGCCAGCCGCGGGGGAGCCATGAACACTGAAGCTTTCTTT.

The CDR3 DNA reads TGTGCCAGCAGTTTACTCAATGAGCAGTTCTTC. Its translation is CASSLLNEQFF. This chain uses TRBV27 with TRBJ2-1; D is unclear. The V gene's germline CDR1 is MNHEY and CDR2 SMNVEV (reference sequence). This CDR3 contains 11 residues. V lost 2 bases to trimming and J lost 6 bases, with 2 bases between them.

The chain recombines TRBV29-1 with TRBJ1-1, with a tentative D call TRBD1 (6 bases). The CDR3 is made up of 12 amino acids. V lost 7 bases and J lost 2, with 11 bases in between. The germline CDR1 and CDR2 sequences are SQVTM and ANQGSEA. The CDR3 sequence is CSAGASNTEAFF. In DNA form, the CDR3 reads TGCAGCGCAGGGGCAAGCAACACTGAAGCTTTCTTT.

This chain uses TRBV4-3 with TRBJ2-3, with TRBD2 matching over 13 bases. J lost 3 bases, V lost 4 bases, and 13 bases had no gene match. Germline lookup yields CDR1 LGHNA and CDR2 YSLEER. The CDR3 loop spans 19 amino acids. The CDR3 spells CASSRRLPGLAGQTDTQYF. The CDR3 nucleotides are TGCGCCAGCAGCCGCAGACTTCCGGGACTAGCGGGGCAAACAGATACGCAGTATTTT.

This clone was picked up one time. The V gene is TRBV7-2, the J gene TRBJ2-1; 7 nucleotides align to TRBD2. This CDR3 has 16 residues. Germline V gene data show CDR1 as SGHTA and CDR2 as FQGNSA. The trim removed 0 bases at V and 3 bases at J, leaving 5 bases unmatched. The DNA of the CDR3 is TGTGCCAGCAGCTTAGCTCTAGCGGACTTCTACAATGAGCAGTTCTTC. Translation gives CASSLALADFYNEQFF.

V usage is TRBV4-1 and J usage is TRBJ2-5, with 11 bases matching TRBD2. Germline-derived CDR1 and CDR2 are MGHRA and YSYEKL. This CDR3 has 17 residues. V was pared by 5 bases and J by 5 bases, with 13 bases of the junction left unmatched. CDR3 DNA: TGCGCCAGCAGCTACCAACTAGCGGGGGCCGCGGCGGAGACCCAGTACTTC. This sequence encodes CASSYQLAGAAAETQYF.

The CDR3 sequence is CASSRDGQGYGTQYF. The CDR3 DNA reads TGTGCCAGCAGCCGCGACGGACAGGGGTATGGGACCCAGTACTTC. V usage is TRBV6-5 and J usage is TRBJ2-5; 9 bases align to TRBD1. Germline lookup yields CDR1 MNHEY and CDR2 SVGAGI. The CDR3 has 15 amino acids. V gave up 6 bases and J gave up 7 bases; unmatched junction bases: 12.

This chain joins TRBV7-9 and TRBJ2-7; no reliable D call. From germline, CDR1 is SEHNR and CDR2 FQNEAQ (reference sequence). The CDR3 is made up of 12 amino acids. Trimming removed 7 bases from V and 2 bases from J, with 9 bases in between. CDR3 in DNA: TGTGCCAGCAACGGCGAAACCTACGAGCAGTACTTC. As protein: CASNGETYEQYF.

This clone was counted only a few times. The rearrangement links TRBV5-8 to TRBJ1-1; D is perhaps TRBD1 (5 bases). The V gene's germline CDR1 is SGHTS and CDR2 YDEGEE. Trimming removed 4 bases at V and 7 bases at J, with 14 bases between. The CDR3 consists of 13 residues. The CDR3 here is CASSPGTRNEAFF. The CDR3 region has the DNA TGTGCCAGCAGCCCAGGGACCCGGAATGAAGCTTTCTTT.

This chain connects TRBV7-9 to TRBJ1-1; 7 positions agree with TRBD1. Trimming at V came to 5 bases and at J to 8 bases, leaving 8 bases not matched to a gene. The V gene's germline CDR1 is SEHNR and CDR2 FQNEAQ (reference sequence). The CDR3 sequence is 13 residues long. The CDR3 DNA follows: TGTGCCAGCAGCGTTCGACAGGGAGTAGAAGCTTTCTTT. Translated: CASSVRQGVEAFF.